This TCR beta chain was recorded in a study of blood T cells in healthy people across ages. This clonotype was seen a few times. This CDR3 spans 15 amino acids. V was pared by 0 bases and J by 6 bases, with 4 bases of the junction left unmatched. The germline CDR1 and CDR2 sequences are LGHDT and YNNKEL (reference sequence). A sample-barcoded 5' primer and a J-beta primer mix were used in a second PCR of about 7 to 11 cycles. MiXCR was run by TCRdb on the 5' RACE reads, yielding one entry per CDR3 protein. The data show hundreds of thousands of distinct CDR3 sequences, around 38% seen once. The clonotype originates from a man older than 75 in good health. The sample comprised blood. The chain recombines TRBV3-1 with TRBJ1-1; TRBD1 matches at 10 bases. CDR3 sequence reads: CASSQEDRGPAEAFF. In nucleotides, the CDR3 is TGTGCCAGCAGCCAAGAAGACAGGGGGCCAGCTGAAGCTTTCTTT.